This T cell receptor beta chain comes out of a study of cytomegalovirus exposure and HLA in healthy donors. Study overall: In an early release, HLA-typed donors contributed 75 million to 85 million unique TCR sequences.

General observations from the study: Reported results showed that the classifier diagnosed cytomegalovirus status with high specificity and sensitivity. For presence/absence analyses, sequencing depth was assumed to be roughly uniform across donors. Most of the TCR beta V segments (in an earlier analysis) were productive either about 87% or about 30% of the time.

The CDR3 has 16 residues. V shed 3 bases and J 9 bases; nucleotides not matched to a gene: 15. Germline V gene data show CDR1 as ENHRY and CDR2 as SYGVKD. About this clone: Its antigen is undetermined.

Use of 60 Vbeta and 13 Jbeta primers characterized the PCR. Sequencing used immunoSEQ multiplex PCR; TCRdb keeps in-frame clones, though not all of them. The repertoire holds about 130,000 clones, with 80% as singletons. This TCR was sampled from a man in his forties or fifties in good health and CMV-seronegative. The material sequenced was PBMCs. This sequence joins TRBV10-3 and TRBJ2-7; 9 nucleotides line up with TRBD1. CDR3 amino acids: CAISETRGTGLRRQYF. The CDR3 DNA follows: TGTGCCATCAGTGAAACCCGCGGGACAGGGTTACGACGGCAGTACTTC.